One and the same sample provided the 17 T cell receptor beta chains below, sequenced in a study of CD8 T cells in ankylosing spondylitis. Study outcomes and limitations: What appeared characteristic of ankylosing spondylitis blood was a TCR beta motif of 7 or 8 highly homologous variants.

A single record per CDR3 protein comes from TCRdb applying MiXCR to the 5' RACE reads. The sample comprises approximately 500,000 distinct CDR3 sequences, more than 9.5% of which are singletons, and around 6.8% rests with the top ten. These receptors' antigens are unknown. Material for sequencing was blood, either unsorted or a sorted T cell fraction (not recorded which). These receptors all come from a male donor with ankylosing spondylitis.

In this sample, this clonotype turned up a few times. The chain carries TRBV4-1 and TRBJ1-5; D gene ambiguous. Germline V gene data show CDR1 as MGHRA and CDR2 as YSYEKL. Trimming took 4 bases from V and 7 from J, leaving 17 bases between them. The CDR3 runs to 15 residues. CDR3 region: CASSPLEVRSQPQHF. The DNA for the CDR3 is TGCGCCAGCAGCCCGTTGGAGGTTCGGTCCCAGCCCCAGCATTTT.

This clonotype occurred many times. CDR3 nucleotides: TGCGCCAGCAGCCAGGGCGTTTCAGGACTAGCGGTTGGGTCCGGGGAGCTGTTTTTT. As protein: CASSQGVSGLAVGSGELFF. The chain employs TRBV5-1 and TRBJ2-2; 10 nucleotides line up with TRBD2. Germline V gene lookup returns CDR1 SGHRS and CDR2 YFSETQ. This CDR3 contains 19 residues. The V segment lost 4 bases and the J segment 6 bases; nucleotides outside the gene matches: 18.

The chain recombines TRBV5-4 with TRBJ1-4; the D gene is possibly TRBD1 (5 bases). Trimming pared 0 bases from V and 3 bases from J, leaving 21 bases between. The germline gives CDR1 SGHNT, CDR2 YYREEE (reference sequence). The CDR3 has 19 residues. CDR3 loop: CASSLGPDGGGQANEKLFF. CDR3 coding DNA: TGTGCCAGCAGCTTGGGGCCCGATGGGGGTGGGCAAGCTAATGAAAAACTGTTTTTT.

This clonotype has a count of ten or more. CDR3 region: CAINGKNIQYF. CDR3 in DNA: TGTGCCATCAATGGGAAAAACATTCAGTACTTC. The chain employs TRBV10-3 and TRBJ2-4; D is unresolved. CDR3 length: 11 amino acids. Trimming stripped 7 bases from V and 4 bases from J, with 5 bases between. Per germline, CDR1 ENHRY and CDR2 SYGVKD.

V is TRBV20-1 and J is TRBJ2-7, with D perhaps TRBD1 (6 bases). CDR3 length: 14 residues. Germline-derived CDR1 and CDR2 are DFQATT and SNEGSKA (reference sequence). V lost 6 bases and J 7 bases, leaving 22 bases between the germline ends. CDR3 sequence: CSAMETGRRIEQYF. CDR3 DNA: TGCAGTGCCATGGAGACAGGTCGAAGAATTGAGCAGTACTTC.

The CDR3 DNA is TGTGCCAGCAGCCCAACGTGGAACACCGGGGAGCTGTTTTTT. Protein sequence: CASSPTWNTGELFF. The genes are TRBV13 and TRBJ2-2; D unclear. Per the germline V gene, CDR1 is PRHDT and CDR2 is FYEKMQ (reference sequence). The CDR3 sequence is 14 residues long. The germline V and J ends were trimmed by 5 bases and 1 base, with 8 bases remaining between them.

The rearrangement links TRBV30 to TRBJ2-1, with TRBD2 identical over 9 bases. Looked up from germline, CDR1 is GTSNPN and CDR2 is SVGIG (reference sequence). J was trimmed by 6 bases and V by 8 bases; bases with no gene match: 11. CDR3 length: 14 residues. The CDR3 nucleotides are TGTGCCAGACGAAGTAGCGGGAGTCGCAATGAGCAGTTCTTC. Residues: CARRSSGSRNEQFF. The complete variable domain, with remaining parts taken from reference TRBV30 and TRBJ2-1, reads SQTIHQWPATLVQPVGSPLSLECTVEGTSNPNLYWYRQAAGRGLQLLFYSVGIGQISSEVPQNLSASRPQDRQFILSSKKLLLSDSGFYLCARRSSGSRNEQFFGPGTRLTVL.

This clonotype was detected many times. Here the CDR3 DNA reads TGTGCCAGCAGTCTAGTGGGGTTAGCGGGAGCGTCAGAGACCCAGTACTTC. It encodes CASSLVGLAGASETQYF. The chain couples TRBV11-2 to TRBJ2-5; 9 bases align to TRBD2. Unmatched junction bases numbered 15, after V lost 6 bases and J lost 4 bases. Germline V gene sequence: CDR1 SGHAT, CDR2 FQNNGV. The CDR3 sequence is 17 residues long.

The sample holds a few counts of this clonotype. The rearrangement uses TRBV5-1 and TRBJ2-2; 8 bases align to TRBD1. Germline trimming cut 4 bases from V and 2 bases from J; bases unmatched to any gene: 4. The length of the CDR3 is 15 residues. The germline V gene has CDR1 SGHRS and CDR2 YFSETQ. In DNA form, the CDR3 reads TGCGCCAGCAGCCGGACAGGGTTCAACACCGGGGAGCTGTTTTTT. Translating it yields CASSRTGFNTGELFF. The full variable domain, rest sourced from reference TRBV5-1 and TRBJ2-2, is KAGVTQTPRYLIKTRGQQVTLSCSPISGHRSVSWYQQTPGQGLQFLFEYFSETQRNKGNFPGRFSGRQFSNSRSEMNVSTLELGDSALYLCASSRTGFNTGELFFGEGSRLTVL.

The CDR3 loop is CAMGDRAGEQYV. CDR3 DNA: TGTGCCATGGGGGACAGGGCTGGCGAGCAGTACGTC. J is TRBJ2-7 and V is TRBV10-3, with TRBD1 identical over 9 bases. The germline V gene encodes CDR1 ENHRY and CDR2 SYGVKD. V lost 9 bases and J lost 6; bases outside the gene matches: 6. The CDR3 is made up of 12 amino acids.

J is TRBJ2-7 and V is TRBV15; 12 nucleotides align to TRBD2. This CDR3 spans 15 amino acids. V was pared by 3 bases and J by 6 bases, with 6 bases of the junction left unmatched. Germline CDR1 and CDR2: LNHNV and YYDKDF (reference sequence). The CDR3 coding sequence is TGTGCCACCAGCAGTGATCTAGCGGGAGGGCGCGAGCAGTACGTC. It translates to CATSSDLAGGREQYV.

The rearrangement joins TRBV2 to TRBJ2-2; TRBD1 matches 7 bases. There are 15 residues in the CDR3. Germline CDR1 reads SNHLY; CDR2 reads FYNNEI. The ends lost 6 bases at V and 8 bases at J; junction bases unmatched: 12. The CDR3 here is CASRDNRGFQGELFF. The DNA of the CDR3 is TGTGCCAGCAGGGATAACAGGGGCTTTCAGGGGGAGCTGTTTTTT.

This CDR3 is CATRAGTLNEQFF. The CDR3 coding sequence is TGCGCCACCCGAGCGGGGACCCTCAATGAGCAGTTCTTC. The chain has TRBV10-2 and TRBJ2-1; 7 bases match TRBD2. CDR1 and CDR2 (germline): WSHSY, SAAADI. J lost 6 bases, V lost 10 bases, and 9 bases had no gene match. This CDR3 comprises 13 residues.

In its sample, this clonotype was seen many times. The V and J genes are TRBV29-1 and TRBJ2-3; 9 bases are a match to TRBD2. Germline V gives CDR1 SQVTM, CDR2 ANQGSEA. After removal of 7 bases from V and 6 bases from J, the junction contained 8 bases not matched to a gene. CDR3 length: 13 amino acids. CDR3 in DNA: TGCAGCGAGATAGCGGGAGAGGGGGATACGCAGTATTTT. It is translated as CSEIAGEGDTQYF.

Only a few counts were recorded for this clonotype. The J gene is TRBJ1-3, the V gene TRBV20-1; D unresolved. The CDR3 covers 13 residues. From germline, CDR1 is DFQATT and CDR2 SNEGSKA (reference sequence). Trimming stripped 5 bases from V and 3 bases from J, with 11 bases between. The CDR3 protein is CSAGNVLGNTIYF. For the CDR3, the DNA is TGCAGTGCTGGGAACGTACTTGGAAACACCATATATTTT.

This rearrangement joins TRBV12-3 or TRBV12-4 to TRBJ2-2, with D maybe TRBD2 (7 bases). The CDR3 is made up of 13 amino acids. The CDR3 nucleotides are TGTGCGGGGGGCGGGAGCGGAACCGGGGAGCTGTTTTTT. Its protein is CAGGGSGTGELFF.

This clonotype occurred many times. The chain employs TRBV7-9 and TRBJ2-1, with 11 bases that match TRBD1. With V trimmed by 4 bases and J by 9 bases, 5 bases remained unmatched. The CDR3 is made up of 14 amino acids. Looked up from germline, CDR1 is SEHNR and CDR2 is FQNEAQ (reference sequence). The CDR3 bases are TGTGCCAGCAGCTCCCGGGACAGGGGGATTGAGCAGTTCTTC. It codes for CASSSRDRGIEQFF.